Given below is one T cell receptor beta chain in context. Which antigen it targets is not known. Base qualities were left out, and no much larger clone turns up one base away. Each donor gave one peripheral blood draw, averaging roughly 100 mL, which was collected into heparinised tubes. Using a panel that included CD45RO, CCR7, CD25, CD127, CD95 and CD27, naive, central memory, regulatory and stem cell-like memory CD4+ T cells were sorted on a BD FACSAria II. A purity above 95% was achieved for all sorted populations. Right away, PBMCs were isolated by Lymphoprep density gradient centrifugation and were stained directly, with no culture step. So that batch effects would be minimized, each experiment stained and sorted samples in pairs, pairing one healthy donor with one patient. V is clipped by 5 bases and J by 6 bases, and the sequence between their germline boundaries is 25 bases long. The cysteine opens and the phenylalanine closes a CDR3 of 17 amino acids. Only the CDR3 region is kept as DNA, spanning 51 bases read in frame from base 1. The germline V gene yields KGHSH for CDR1 and LQKENI for CDR2.

The data derive from a study of beta chain features in type 1 diabetes (dated by TCRdb to 2016 to 2019). The study in broad terms: No differences in mean age, gender distribution, total cell number or subset yield were found between patients and healthy donors. A total of roughly 100 million sorted cells were examined across all samples, and the number of cells per subset was strongly correlated with RNA yield. The study compared TCRB repertoires of sorted circulating CD4+ T cell subsets between recently diagnosed type 1 diabetes patients and matched healthy donors. Whereas all 28 donors provided naive and central memory subsets, regulatory and stem cell-like memory subsets were isolated from just 8 patients and roughly eight healthy donors.

All of the isolated RNA was reverse transcribed with the High Capacity cDNA Reverse Transcription Kit, so expressed TCRB transcripts were sequenced. Deep immunoSEQ sequencing was performed on naive, central memory and regulatory T cell samples, with an average of around 3.5 million total reads per sample. After sorted cells were lysed in RLT buffer, RNA was extracted with DNase-treated RNeasy Micro or Mini kits, with the choice depending on cell number. To prevent cross-contamination, each cell subset was processed individually, whereas patient and healthy donor samples were processed jointly. TCRB sequences were amplified from cDNA with the immunoSEQ multiplex PCR, producing 87-bp fragments spanning the CDR3 region. The amplicons were sequenced using the Illumina HiSeq platform. The study's own analysis went as follows. PCR bias was computationally corrected using synthetic template baselines, reads within Hamming distance 2 were collapsed, and singletons that could not be merged were discarded. Reads were aligned against IMGT to assign V, D and J genes, CDR3 length and insertions or deletions at six rearrangement sites. Within each subset, clonotype counts were normalized to sorted cell number, after which true diversity and Gini coefficients were computed with the tcR R package. The overlap coefficient, calculated on TCRB nucleotide sequences, was used to measure repertoire sharing. TCRdb stores this immuneACCESS table with in-frame sequences only. Part of the clones is absent; in the studies checked, under half of the shortfall reflects unresolved V genes, and no reason is known for the rest. Clone size and V and J calls were adopted from that table, with D and trimming inferred from the DNA. This sample gives 130,000 to 150,000 clones in total; about 44% of them show up just once. Jointly, the top ten make up 0.4% to 0.5% of the sample.

What the work shows at the level of the full study, not this receptor alone: Only small numbers of individuals were included in the HLA sub-analyses, which left unresolved whether HLA type had any influence on TCRB rearrangement. Naive, central memory and regulatory TCRB repertoires appeared to be more alike among patients than among healthy donors. In all four CD4+ subsets, TCRB CDR3 length was moderately but significantly shorter in type 1 diabetes patients. Patients with type 1 diabetes made fewer insertions and deleted more nucleotides at VDJ recombination sites, implying thymic rearrangement abnormalities. Sequencing cDNA rather than genomic DNA could over-represent highly expressing activated cells, although activation and CD3 levels did not differ between groups. Shorter templates might have been favored by PCR, but patient and control samples were amplified and corrected together, so both groups would have been affected equally by any skew.

The receptor chain draws on TRBV18 and TRBJ1-2, with the D gene call left open. The source of this sequence is a man between 18 and 29 years old in good health. The sample comprised Tregs from blood. The label giving this sample's cell subset or site can be read as: regulatory CD4+ T cells. The nucleotide sequence is TGTGCCAGCTCAGACAACAGTGCCCGCCTTTCTATGCATGGCTACACCTTC. It specifies CASSDNSARLSMHGYTF.